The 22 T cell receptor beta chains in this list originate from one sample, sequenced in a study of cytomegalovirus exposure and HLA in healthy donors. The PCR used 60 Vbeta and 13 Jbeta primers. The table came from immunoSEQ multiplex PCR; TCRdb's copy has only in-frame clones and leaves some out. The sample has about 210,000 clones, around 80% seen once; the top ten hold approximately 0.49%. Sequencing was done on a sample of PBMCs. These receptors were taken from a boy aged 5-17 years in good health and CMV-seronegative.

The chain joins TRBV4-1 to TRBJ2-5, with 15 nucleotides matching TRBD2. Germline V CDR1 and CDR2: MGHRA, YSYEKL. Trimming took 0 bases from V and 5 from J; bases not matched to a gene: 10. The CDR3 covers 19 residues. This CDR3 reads CASSQEGLAGGASMETQYF. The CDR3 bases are TGCGCCAGCAGCCAAGAGGGACTAGCGGGGGGTGCGAGTATGGAGACCCAGTACTTC.

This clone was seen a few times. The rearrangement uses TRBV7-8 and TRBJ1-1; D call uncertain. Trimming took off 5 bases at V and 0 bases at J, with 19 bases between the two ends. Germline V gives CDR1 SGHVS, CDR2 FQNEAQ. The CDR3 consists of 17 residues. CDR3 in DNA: TGTGCCAGCAGCCCGGATCGGGGATGGACCATGAACACTGAAGCTTTCTTT. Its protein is CASSPDRGWTMNTEAFF.

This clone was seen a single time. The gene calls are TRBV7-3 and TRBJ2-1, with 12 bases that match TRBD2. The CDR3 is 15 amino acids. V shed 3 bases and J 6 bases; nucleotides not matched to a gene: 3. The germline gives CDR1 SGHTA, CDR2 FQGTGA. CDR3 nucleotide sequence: TGTGCCAGCAGCTTCGCTAGCGGGGGGGTCAATGAGCAGTTCTTC. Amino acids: CASSFASGGVNEQFF.

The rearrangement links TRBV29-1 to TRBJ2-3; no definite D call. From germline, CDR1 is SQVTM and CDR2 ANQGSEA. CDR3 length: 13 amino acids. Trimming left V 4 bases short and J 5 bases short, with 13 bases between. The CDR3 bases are TGCAGCGTTGGGGCTATAGTCGGAGATACGCAGTATTTT. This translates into CSVGAIVGDTQYF.

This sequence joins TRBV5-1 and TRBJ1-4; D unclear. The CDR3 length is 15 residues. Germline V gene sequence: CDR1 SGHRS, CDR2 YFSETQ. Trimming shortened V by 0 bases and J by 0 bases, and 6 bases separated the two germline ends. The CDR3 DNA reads TGCGCCAGCAGCTTGGGACGGGCAACTAATGAAAAACTGTTTTTT. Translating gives CASSLGRATNEKLFF.

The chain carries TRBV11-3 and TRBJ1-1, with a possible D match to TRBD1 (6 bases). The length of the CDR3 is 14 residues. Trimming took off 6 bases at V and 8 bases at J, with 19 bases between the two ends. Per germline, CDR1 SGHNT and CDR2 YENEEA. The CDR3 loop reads CASSNPPGHQEAFF. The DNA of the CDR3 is TGTGCCAGCAGTAATCCCCCGGGACACCAGGAAGCTTTCTTT. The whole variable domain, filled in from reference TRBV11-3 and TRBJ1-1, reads EAGVVQSPRYKIIEKKQPVAFWCNPISGHNTLYWYLQNLGQGPELLIRYENEEAVDDSQLPKDRFSAERLKGVDSTLKIQPAELGDSAVYLCASSNPPGHQEAFFGQGTRLTVV.

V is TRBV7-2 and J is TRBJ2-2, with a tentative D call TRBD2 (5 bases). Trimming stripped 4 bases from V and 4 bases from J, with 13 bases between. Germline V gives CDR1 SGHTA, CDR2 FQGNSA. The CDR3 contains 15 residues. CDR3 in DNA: TGTGCCAGCAGCTACGACTACGAGGGCACCGGGGAGCTGTTTTTT. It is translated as CASSYDYEGTGELFF.

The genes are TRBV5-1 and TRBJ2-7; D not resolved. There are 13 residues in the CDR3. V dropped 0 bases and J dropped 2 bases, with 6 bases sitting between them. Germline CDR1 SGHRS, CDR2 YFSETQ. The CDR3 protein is CASSLGLPYEQYF. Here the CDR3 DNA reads TGCGCCAGCAGCTTGGGTCTCCCCTACGAGCAGTACTTC.

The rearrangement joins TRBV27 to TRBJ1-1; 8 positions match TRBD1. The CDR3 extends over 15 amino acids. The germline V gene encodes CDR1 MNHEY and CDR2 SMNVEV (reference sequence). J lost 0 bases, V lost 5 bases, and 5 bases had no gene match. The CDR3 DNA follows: TGTGCCAGCAGTCCCCAGACAGGGGTGAACACTGAAGCTTTCTTT. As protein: CASSPQTGVNTEAFF.

CDR3 in amino acids: CAWSLTAMNTEAFF. Written as DNA, the CDR3 is TGTGCCTGGAGTCTGACAGCCATGAACACTGAAGCTTTCTTT. The J gene is TRBJ1-1, the V gene TRBV30, with D possibly being TRBD1 (5 bases). CDR1 and CDR2 from the germline V gene are GTSNPN and SVGIG (reference sequence). This CDR3 has 14 amino acids. Trimming left V 2 bases short and J 0 bases short, with 10 bases between.

Here the CDR3 DNA reads TGTGCTACGTGGACCGGGACAGGTGTTGTCGGGGAGCTGTTTTTT. It codes for CATWTGTGVVGELFF. The rearrangement links TRBV12-5 to TRBJ2-2; TRBD1 aligns across 8 bases. V was clipped by 10 bases and J by 7 bases; unmatched bases: 14. In germline, CDR1 is LGHNT, CDR2 FRNRAP. CDR3 length: 15 amino acids.

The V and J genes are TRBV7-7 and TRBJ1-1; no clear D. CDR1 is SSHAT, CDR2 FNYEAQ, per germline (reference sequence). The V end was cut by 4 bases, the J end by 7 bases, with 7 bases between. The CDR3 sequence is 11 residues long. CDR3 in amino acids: CASSSPREAFF. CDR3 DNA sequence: TGTGCCAGCAGCTCGCCGCGTGAAGCTTTCTTT.

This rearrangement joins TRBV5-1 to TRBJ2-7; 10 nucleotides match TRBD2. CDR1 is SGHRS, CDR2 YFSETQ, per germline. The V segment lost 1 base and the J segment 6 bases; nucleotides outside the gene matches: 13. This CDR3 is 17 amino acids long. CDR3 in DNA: TGCGCCAGCAGCTTGTTGGCTAGCGGGAGCTCGCGCTCCGAGCAGTACTTC. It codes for CASSLLASGSSRSEQYF.

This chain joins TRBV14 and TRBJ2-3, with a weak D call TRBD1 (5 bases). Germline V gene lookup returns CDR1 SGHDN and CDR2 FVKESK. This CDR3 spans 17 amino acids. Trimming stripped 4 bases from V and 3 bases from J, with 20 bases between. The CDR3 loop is CASSRQIGGARTDTQYF. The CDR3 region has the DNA TGTGCCAGCAGCCGACAGATCGGTGGAGCGCGAACAGATACGCAGTATTTT.

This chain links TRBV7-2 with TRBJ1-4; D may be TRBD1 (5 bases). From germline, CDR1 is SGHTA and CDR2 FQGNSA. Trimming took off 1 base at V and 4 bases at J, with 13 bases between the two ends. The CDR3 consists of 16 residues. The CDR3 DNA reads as TGTGCCAGCAGCTTAGACCGCGACAGAGATAATGAAAAACTGTTTTTT. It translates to CASSLDRDRDNEKLFF.

The CDR3 DNA follows: TGTGCCAGTAGTATAGACATAGGGGTAATGAACACTGAAGCTTTCTTT. It codes for CASSIDIGVMNTEAFF. The genes are TRBV19 and TRBJ1-1, with D possibly matching TRBD1 (5 bases). The germline V gene encodes CDR1 LNHDA and CDR2 SQIVND (reference sequence). V lost 0 bases and J 0 bases, leaving 11 bases between the germline ends. The CDR3 contains 16 residues.

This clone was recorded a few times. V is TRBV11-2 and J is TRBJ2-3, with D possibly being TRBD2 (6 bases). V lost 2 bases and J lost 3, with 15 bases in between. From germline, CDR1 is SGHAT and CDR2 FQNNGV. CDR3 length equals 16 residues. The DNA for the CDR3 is TGTGCCAGCAGCTTACAAGCGGGCCTGGGGACAGATACGCAGTATTTT. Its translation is CASSLQAGLGTDTQYF.

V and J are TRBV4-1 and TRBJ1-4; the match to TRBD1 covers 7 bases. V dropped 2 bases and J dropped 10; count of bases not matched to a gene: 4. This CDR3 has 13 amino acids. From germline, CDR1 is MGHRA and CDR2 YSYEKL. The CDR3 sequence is CASSQTPGGKLFF. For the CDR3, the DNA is TGCGCCAGCAGCCAAACCCCAGGGGGAAAACTGTTTTTT.

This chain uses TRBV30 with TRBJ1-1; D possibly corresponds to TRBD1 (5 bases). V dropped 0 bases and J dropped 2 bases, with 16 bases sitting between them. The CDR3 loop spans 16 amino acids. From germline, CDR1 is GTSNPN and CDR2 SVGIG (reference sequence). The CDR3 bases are TGTGCCTGGAGTGTATGGTTGGGGCGGCTCAACACTGAAGCTTTCTTT. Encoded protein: CAWSVWLGRLNTEAFF.

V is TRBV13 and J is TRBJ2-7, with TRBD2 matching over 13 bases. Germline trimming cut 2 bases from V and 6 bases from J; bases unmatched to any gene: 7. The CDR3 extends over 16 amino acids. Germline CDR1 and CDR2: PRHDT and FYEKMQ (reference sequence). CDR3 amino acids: CASSLRLAGGPAEQYF. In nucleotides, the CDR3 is TGTGCCAGCAGCTTACGACTAGCGGGAGGTCCTGCCGAGCAGTACTTC.

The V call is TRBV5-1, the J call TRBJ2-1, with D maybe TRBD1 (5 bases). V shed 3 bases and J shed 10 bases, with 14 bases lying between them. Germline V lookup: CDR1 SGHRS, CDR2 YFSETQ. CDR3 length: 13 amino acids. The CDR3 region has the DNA TGCGCCAGCAGCTCTTCCCTACAGGAAGAGCAGTTCTTC. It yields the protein CASSSSLQEEQFF.

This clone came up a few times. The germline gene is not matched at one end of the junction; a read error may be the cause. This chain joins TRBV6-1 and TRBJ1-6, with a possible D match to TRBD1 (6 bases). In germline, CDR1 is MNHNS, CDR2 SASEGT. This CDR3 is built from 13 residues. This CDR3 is CASTPTGLFRRVF. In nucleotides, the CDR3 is TGTGCCAGCACCCCGACAGGCTTATTTCGGAGAGTCTTT.